This is a list of T cell receptor beta chains from one sample in a study of blood T cell repertoires in COVID-19. The protocol was immunoSEQ multiplex PCR, while the TCRdb copy is restricted to in-frame clones and leaves out a portion. This table holds 470,000 or so clones, roughly nine tenths found once. The material sequenced was PBMCs or T cells enriched from blood (not recorded which). The receptor set was obtained from a woman aged 18-29 years with acute COVID-19. The CDR3 runs from the conserved cysteine through the conserved F or W. D genes are given only for firm matches. Some rows mark clone size as missing; the rest say once, few, many or name a class of expanded clone.

V gene: TRBV9
D gene: NA
clone size: NA
J gene: TRBJ2-3
CDR3 DNA: TGTGCCAGCAGCCCAGGGGGAGGAGCGGGGGGCACAGATACGCAGTATTTT
CDR3 protein: CASSPGGGAGGTDTQYF

V gene: TRBV7-2
D gene: TRBD1
clone size: NA
J gene: TRBJ1-2
CDR3 DNA: TGTGCCAGCAGCTTGGCCCCGATGACAGGGGTGGACGGCTACACCTTC
CDR3 protein: CASSLAPMTGVDGYTF

V gene: TRBV4-3
D gene: TRBD2
clone size: once
J gene: TRBJ2-2
CDR3 DNA: TGCGCCAGCAGCCAGCCACCGGGACTAGACCTAAACACCGGGGAGCTGTTTTTT
CDR3 protein: CASSQPPGLDLNTGELFF

V gene: TRBV29-1
D gene: NA
clone size: NA
J gene: TRBJ2-5
CDR3 DNA: TGCAGCGTTGGTTCGGGGGGCAAATTCCAGGAGACCCAGTACTTC
CDR3 protein: CSVGSGGKFQETQYF

V gene: TRBV19
D gene: TRBD2
clone size: NA
J gene: TRBJ2-7
CDR3 DNA: TGTGCCAGTAGTATCCGAGGACTAGCGGTGAGAAACGAGCAGTACTTC
CDR3 protein: CASSIRGLAVRNEQYF

V gene: TRBV7-3
D gene: TRBD1
clone size: NA
J gene: TRBJ1-2
CDR3 DNA: TGTGCCAGCAGCATAAACGGGGGACAGGGCAGCTACACCTTC
CDR3 protein: CASSINGGQGSYTF

V gene: TRBV7-2
D gene: TRBD1
clone size: NA
J gene: TRBJ2-7
CDR3 DNA: TGTGCCAGCAACAAGGGACAGGGAGTTTCCGAGCAGTACTTC
CDR3 protein: CASNKGQGVSEQYF

V gene: TRBV5-1
D gene: NA
clone size: NA
J gene: TRBJ1-1
CDR3 DNA: TGCGCCAGCAGCTTTTCGGGGAGCAAGAACACTGAAGCTTTCTTT
CDR3 protein: CASSFSGSKNTEAFF

V gene: TRBV5-5
D gene: TRBD2
clone size: NA
J gene: TRBJ2-1
CDR3 DNA: TGTGCCAGCAGCTTTCTTGGTGGGAGGGCCAACAATGAGCAGTTCTTC
CDR3 protein: CASSFLGGRANNEQFF

V gene: TRBV30
D gene: NA
clone size: NA
J gene: TRBJ2-7
CDR3 DNA: TGTGCCTGGAGTGTAACGGGACTCGAGCAGTACTTC
CDR3 protein: CAWSVTGLEQYF

V gene: TRBV19
D gene: NA
clone size: NA
J gene: TRBJ2-2
CDR3 DNA: TGTGCCAGTAGTATATTTAACAGGCACGGGGAGCTGTTTTTT
CDR3 protein: CASSIFNRHGELFF

V gene: TRBV5-1
D gene: NA
clone size: NA
J gene: TRBJ2-7
CDR3 DNA: TGCGCCAGCAGCTTAACAGGAACCTACGAGCAGTACTTC
CDR3 protein: CASSLTGTYEQYF

V gene: TRBV2
D gene: NA
clone size: NA
J gene: TRBJ2-5
CDR3 DNA: TGTGCCAGCATGGGCACTAGGCGGGAGACCCAGTACTTC
CDR3 protein: CASMGTRRETQYF

V gene: TRBV7-3
D gene: TRBD1
clone size: NA
J gene: TRBJ2-1
CDR3 DNA: TGTGCCAGCAGTCGGGACAGGGAAGGTGAGCAGTTCTTC
CDR3 protein: CASSRDREGEQFF

V gene: TRBV30
D gene: TRBD2
clone size: NA
J gene: TRBJ2-3
CDR3 DNA: TGTGCCTGGAGTGTAGCCGTACTAGCGGGAGGAATAGATACGCAGTATTTT
CDR3 protein: CAWSVAVLAGGIDTQYF

V gene: TRBV5-6
D gene: TRBD2
clone size: NA
J gene: TRBJ2-2
CDR3 DNA: TGTGCCAGCAGTTTGGAAGCGGGGGCCTACACCGGGGAGCTGTTTTTT
CDR3 protein: CASSLEAGAYTGELFF

V gene: TRBV24-1
D gene: TRBD1
clone size: NA
J gene: TRBJ1-2
CDR3 DNA: TGTGCCACCAGTGATTTGACGGACGGACAGGGCTCTATAGACGGCTACACCTTC
CDR3 protein: CATSDLTDGQGSIDGYTF

V gene: TRBV7-9
D gene: TRBD1
clone size: NA
J gene: TRBJ1-2
CDR3 DNA: TGTGCCAGCAGCCTCACAGGGGTCTGGGGTGGCTACACCTTC
CDR3 protein: CASSLTGVWGGYTF

V gene: TRBV7-8
D gene: NA
clone size: NA
J gene: TRBJ1-3
CDR3 DNA: TGTGCCAGCAGCTTACGACAGTCTAGAACCTCTGGAAACACCATATATTTT
CDR3 protein: CASSLRQSRTSGNTIYF

V gene: TRBV2
D gene: NA
clone size: NA
J gene: TRBJ1-5
CDR3 DNA: TGTGCCAGCAGTGAAGCCCCTACGGGAAATCAGCCCCAGCATTTT
CDR3 protein: CASSEAPTGNQPQHF

V gene: TRBV6-2/TRBV6-3
D gene: NA
clone size: NA
J gene: TRBJ1-3
CDR3 DNA: TGTGCCAGCAGCCCTACAGGGCCTGGAAACACCATATATTTT
CDR3 protein: CASSPTGPGNTIYF

V gene: TRBV9
D gene: TRBD1
clone size: NA
J gene: TRBJ1-5
CDR3 DNA: TGTGCCAGCAGCGTAGGGGACAGGGCGGCCCAGCATTTT
CDR3 protein: CASSVGDRAAQHF

V gene: TRBV9
D gene: NA
clone size: NA
J gene: TRBJ2-5
CDR3 DNA: TGTGCCAGCGGAGGAGTACGGACCCAGTACTTC
CDR3 protein: CASGGVRTQYF